This entry lists 5 T cell receptor beta chains sequenced from one sample in a study of T cells in Graves' hyperthyroidism and ophthalmopathy. TCR beta CDR3 regions were amplified from RNA. The TCR CDR3 was amplified in a first-round RT-PCR using the HTBI primer set. Via MiXCR, TCRdb re-called the multiplex PCR reads, giving one row per CDR3 protein. The sample has about 420,000 distinct CDR3 sequences; about 13% are singletons. Source material: blood. These receptors originate from a woman aged 18-30 years with Graves' hyperthyroidism.

The V call is TRBV7-3, the J call TRBJ2-5; TRBD1 matches 8 bases. The length of the CDR3 is 15 residues. The germline V gene has CDR1 SGHTA and CDR2 FQGTGA. Trimming took 2 bases from V and 5 from J; bases not matched to a gene: 7. DNA of the CDR3: TGTGCCAGCAGCTTATCAGGGGGCCATAGGGAGACCCAGTACTTC. Protein: CASSLSGGHRETQYF.

Points on this clonotype: A much larger clonotype is one base distant, so this may be a read error. This chain joins TRBV7-2 and TRBJ1-3, with D possibly matching TRBD1 (5 bases). Germline lookup yields CDR1 SGHTA and CDR2 FQGNSA. The CDR3 has 15 amino acids. The CDR3 reads CASRFGASSGDTIYF. The CDR3 DNA reads TGTGCCAGCCGCTTCGGGGCAAGCTCTGGAGACACCATATATTTT.

This clonotype was observed many times. This rearrangement joins TRBV19 to TRBJ1-2; 10 bases fit TRBD1. Germline loops: CDR1 LNHDA, CDR2 SQIVND (reference sequence). J lost 6 bases, V lost 7 bases, and 2 bases had no gene match. The CDR3 covers 12 residues. The CDR3 nucleotides are TGTGCCAGTAAGGGACAGGGGCATGGCTACACCTTC. It yields the protein CASKGQGHGYTF.

This clonotype was counted only a few times. V and J are TRBV5-1 and TRBJ1-5; TRBD1 might be the D (5 bases). Germline V CDR1 and CDR2: SGHRS, YFSETQ. V was shortened by 4 bases and J by 0 bases, with 11 bases between the two germline ends. CDR3 length: 15 residues. CDR3 sequence reads: CASSPTDSSNQPQHF. CDR3 coding DNA: TGCGCCAGCAGCCCCACCGACAGTAGCAATCAGCCCCAGCATTTT.

This clonotype was counted at least ten times. This chain joins TRBV11-1 and TRBJ2-3, with D perhaps TRBD2 (6 bases). Trimming pared 4 bases from V and 0 bases from J, leaving 8 bases between. Germline-derived CDR1 and CDR2 are SGHAT and FQDESV (reference sequence). The CDR3 has 14 residues. The CDR3 sequence is CASSSSASTDTQYF. The CDR3 nucleotides are TGTGCCAGCAGCTCTAGCGCCAGCACAGATACGCAGTATTTT.